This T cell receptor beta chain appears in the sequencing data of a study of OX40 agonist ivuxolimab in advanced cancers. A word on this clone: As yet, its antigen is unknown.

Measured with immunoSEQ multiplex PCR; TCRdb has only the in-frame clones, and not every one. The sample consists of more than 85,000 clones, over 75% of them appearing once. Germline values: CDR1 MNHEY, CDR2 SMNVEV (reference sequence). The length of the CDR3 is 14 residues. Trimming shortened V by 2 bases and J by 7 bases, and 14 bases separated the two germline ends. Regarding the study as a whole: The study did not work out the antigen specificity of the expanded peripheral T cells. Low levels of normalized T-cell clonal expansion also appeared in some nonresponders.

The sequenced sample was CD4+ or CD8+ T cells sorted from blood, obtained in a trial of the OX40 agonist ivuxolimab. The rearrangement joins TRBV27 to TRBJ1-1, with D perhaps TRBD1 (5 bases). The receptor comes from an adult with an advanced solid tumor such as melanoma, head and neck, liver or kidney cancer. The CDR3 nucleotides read TGTGCCAGCAGTTTACGCAGGGAATCCGTTGAAGCTTTCTTT. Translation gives CASSLRRESVEAFF.